Each of the 14 T cell receptor beta chains below was sequenced from the same sample in a study of blood T cell repertoires in COVID-19. Using immunoSEQ multiplex PCR, the repertoire was profiled, and TCRdb retains in-frame clones only, with some absent. The repertoire holds approximately 260,000 clones, nearly 90% seen once, with under 2.5% in the top ten. Material for sequencing was PBMCs or T cells enriched from blood (not recorded which). The receptors originated from a woman aged 55-75 years who had recovered from COVID-19.

The genes are TRBV9 and TRBJ2-5; 13 bases are a match to TRBD2. The junction had 4 bases not matched to a gene; V was cut back by 7 bases and J by 4 bases. In germline, CDR1 is SGDLS, CDR2 YYNGEE. CDR3 length: 14 amino acids. CDR3: CASGTSGARETQYF. CDR3 DNA sequence: TGTGCCAGCGGGACTAGCGGGGCTAGAGAGACCCAGTACTTC.

The chain is built from TRBV5-6 and TRBJ1-2; 9 bases are a match to TRBD1. From germline, CDR1 is SGHDT and CDR2 YYEEEE. V trimming: 4 bases; J trimming: 1 base; junction bases outside the gene matches: 5. CDR3 length: 15 residues. CDR3 DNA: TGTGCCAGCAGCCCCCCGACAGGGGGTAACTATGGCTACACCTTC. Its protein is CASSPPTGGNYGYTF.

V usage is TRBV28 and J usage is TRBJ1-2; D gene unclear. This CDR3 region has 12 residues. Germline-derived CDR1 and CDR2 are MDHEN and SYDVKM. The CDR3 spells CTSSGSNYGYTF. The CDR3 DNA is TGTACATCTTCCGGGAGTAACTATGGCTACACCTTC.

The V and J genes are TRBV6-2 or TRBV6-3 and TRBJ2-7; 11 positions agree with TRBD2. The J segment lost 1 base and the V segment lost 0 bases, leaving 8 bases of the junction unmatched. The CDR3 contains 18 residues. Germline lookup yields CDR1 MNHEY and CDR2 SVGEGT. DNA for the CDR3: TGTGCCAGCAGTTACTCTGTTAGCGGGAGGGCTCGGTCCTACGAGCAGTACTTC. It yields the protein CASSYSVSGRARSYEQYF.

The V and J genes are TRBV28 and TRBJ1-5; a possible D gene is TRBD1 (5 bases). Trimming took off 5 bases at V and 9 bases at J, with 17 bases between the two ends. Germline CDR1 is MDHEN and CDR2 is SYDVKM. The CDR3 consists of 14 residues. The CDR3: CASSPSGAWRPQHF. The CDR3 DNA reads TGTGCCAGCAGTCCAAGTGGGGCGTGGAGGCCCCAGCATTTT.

The chain couples TRBV21-1 to TRBJ2-4; the table assigns TRBD1, which was not confirmed against the DNA. TRBV21-1 is annotated as a pseudogene. CDR3 size: 14 residues. The CDR3 DNA reads TGTGCCAGCAGCCAACAGGGCGCCAAAAACATTCAGTACTTC. Residues: CASSQQGAKNIQYF.

The gene calls are TRBV1 and TRBJ2-1; the table names TRBD2, a call not compared with the DNA. TRBV1 constitutes a pseudogene. This CDR3 is built from 14 residues. The CDR3 loop is CTSSGSLSYNEQFF. CDR3 coding DNA: TGCACCAGCAGCGGGAGTTTATCCTACAATGAGCAGTTCTTC.

Of note for this clone: Relative to the germline gene, one junction end is altered; a read error may explain this. The chain employs TRBV29-1 and TRBJ1-4; D remains unclear. The CDR3 is 13 residues long. Germline CDR1 is SQVTM and CDR2 is ANQGSEA. The CDR3, as DNA: TGCAGCGTTGAAGTGGGGAGAGGTGAGACCCATATTTTT. Its protein product is CSVEVGRGETHIF.

V usage is TRBV5-1 and J usage is TRBJ2-7; TRBD2 is a possible D gene (5 bases). The V and J ends lost 0 bases and 2 bases respectively, with 12 bases between them. Germline lookup yields CDR1 SGHRS and CDR2 YFSETQ. This CDR3 is 15 amino acids long. CDR3 sequence reads: CASSLARDTTYEQYF. CDR3 DNA sequence: TGCGCCAGCAGCTTGGCTCGGGATACCACCTACGAGCAGTACTTC.

This clone is a singleton in its sample. The chain is built from TRBV28 and TRBJ2-5; TRBD2 matches 8 bases. Germline lookup yields CDR1 MDHEN and CDR2 SYDVKM. The CDR3 has 13 amino acids. J was trimmed by 4 bases and V by 10 bases; bases with no gene match: 8. The CDR3 DNA reads TGTGCCACCTGGGAGCGGGAGTCAGAGACCCAGTACTTC. Its translation: CATWERESETQYF.

In DNA, the CDR3 is TGTGCCAGCAGCTTGGCCAACCGGGGAGCGGGCACCGGGGAGCTGTTTTTT. It encodes CASSLANRGAGTGELFF. The gene calls are TRBV5-6 and TRBJ2-2, with D possibly TRBD2 on 6 matching bases. Germline V gives CDR1 SGHDT, CDR2 YYEEEE. V was cut by 0 bases and J by 4 bases, with 16 bases left in between. The CDR3 is 17 amino acids.

The rearrangement joins TRBV12-3 or TRBV12-4 to TRBJ1-2; the D is unclear. V was cut by 1 base and J by 3 bases, with 6 bases left in between. The CDR3 runs 13 residues. CDR3 sequence reads: CASSLGADYGYTF. CDR3 nucleotides: TGTGCCAGCAGTTTAGGGGCAGACTATGGCTACACCTTC.

The V call is TRBV3-1 (or the pseudogene TRBV3-2), the J call TRBJ2-1; 8 bases align to TRBD2. The CDR3 covers 17 residues. The junction had 14 bases not matched to a gene; V was cut back by 5 bases and J by 5 bases. Per the germline V gene, CDR1 is LGHDT and CDR2 is YNNKEL (reference sequence). CDR3 sequence (DNA): TGTGCCAGCAGCTCACAGGCGTCTAGCGGGCCCGACAATGAGCAGTTCTTC. Translating gives CASSSQASSGPDNEQFF.

V gene TRBV18 combines with J gene TRBJ2-2; D possibly corresponds to TRBD1 (6 bases). Germline-derived CDR1 and CDR2 are KGHSH and LQKENI. The CDR3 covers 21 residues. Trimming shortened V by 3 bases and J by 0 bases, and 26 bases separated the two germline ends. The CDR3 sequence is CASSPDLGAYLRTPNTGELFF. Written as DNA, the CDR3 is TGTGCCAGCTCACCGGATCTGGGGGCCTACCTTCGAACCCCGAACACCGGGGAGCTGTTTTTT.